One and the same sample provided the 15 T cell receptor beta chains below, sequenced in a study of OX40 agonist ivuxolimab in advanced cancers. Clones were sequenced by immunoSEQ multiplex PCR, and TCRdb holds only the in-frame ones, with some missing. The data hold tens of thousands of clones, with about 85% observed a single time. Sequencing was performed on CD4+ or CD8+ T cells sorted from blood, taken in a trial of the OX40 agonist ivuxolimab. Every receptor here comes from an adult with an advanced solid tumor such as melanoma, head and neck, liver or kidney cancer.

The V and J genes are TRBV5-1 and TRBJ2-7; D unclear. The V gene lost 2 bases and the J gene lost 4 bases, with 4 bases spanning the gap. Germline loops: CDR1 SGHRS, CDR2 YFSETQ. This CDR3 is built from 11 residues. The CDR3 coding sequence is TGCGCCAGCAGCTTTGGTTACGAGCAGTACTTC. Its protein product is CASSFGYEQYF.

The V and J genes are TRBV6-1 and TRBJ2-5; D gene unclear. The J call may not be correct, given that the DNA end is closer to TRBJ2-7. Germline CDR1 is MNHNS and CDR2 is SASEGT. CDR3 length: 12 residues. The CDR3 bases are TGTGCCAGCAGTGAGAGCTCCTACGAGCAGTACTTC. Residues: CASSESSYEQYF.

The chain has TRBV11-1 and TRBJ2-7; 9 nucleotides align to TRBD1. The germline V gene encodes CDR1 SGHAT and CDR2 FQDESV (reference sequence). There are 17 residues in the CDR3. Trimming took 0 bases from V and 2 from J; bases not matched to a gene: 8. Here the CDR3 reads CASSLAIQGAIPYEQYF. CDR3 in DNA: TGTGCCAGCAGCTTAGCTATACAGGGGGCAATCCCCTACGAGCAGTACTTC.

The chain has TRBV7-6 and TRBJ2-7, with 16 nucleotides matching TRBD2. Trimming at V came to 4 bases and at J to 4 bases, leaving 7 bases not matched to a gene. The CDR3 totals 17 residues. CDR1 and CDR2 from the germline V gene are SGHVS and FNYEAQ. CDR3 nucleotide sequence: TGTGCCAGCAGCTACGGGACTAGCGGGAGGGCCGGGTACGAGCAGTACTTC. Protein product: CASSYGTSGRAGYEQYF.

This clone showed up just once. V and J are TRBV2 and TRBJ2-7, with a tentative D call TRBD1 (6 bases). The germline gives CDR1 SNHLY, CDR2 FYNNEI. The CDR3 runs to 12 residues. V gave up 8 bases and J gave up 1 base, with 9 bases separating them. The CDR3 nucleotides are TGTGCCAGCCAAGGACAGTCCTACGAGCAGTACTTC. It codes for CASQGQSYEQYF.

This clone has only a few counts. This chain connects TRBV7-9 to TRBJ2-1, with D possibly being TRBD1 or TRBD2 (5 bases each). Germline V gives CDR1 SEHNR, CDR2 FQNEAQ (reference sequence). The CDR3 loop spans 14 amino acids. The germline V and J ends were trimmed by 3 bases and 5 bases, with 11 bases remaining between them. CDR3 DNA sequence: TGTGCCAGCAGCTTGTGGGACCCGGACAATGAGCAGTTCTTC. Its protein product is CASSLWDPDNEQFF.

CDR3 sequence: CASSPIDRINTEAFF. The CDR3 DNA follows: TGTGCCAGCTCACCGATTGACAGGATCAACACTGAAGCTTTCTTT. The rearrangement joins TRBV18 to TRBJ1-1; possible D gene TRBD1, 6 bases. Deletions cut 3 bases from V and 2 bases from J, with 13 bases between. CDR1 and CDR2 (germline): KGHSH, LQKENI. CDR3 length equals 15 residues.

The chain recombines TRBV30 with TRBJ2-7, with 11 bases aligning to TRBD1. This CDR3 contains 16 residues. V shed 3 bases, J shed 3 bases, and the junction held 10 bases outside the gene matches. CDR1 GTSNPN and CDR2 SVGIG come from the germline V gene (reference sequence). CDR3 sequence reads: CAWSAGTGGFNYEQYF. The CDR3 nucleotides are TGTGCCTGGAGCGCCGGGACAGGGGGTTTTAACTACGAGCAGTACTTC.

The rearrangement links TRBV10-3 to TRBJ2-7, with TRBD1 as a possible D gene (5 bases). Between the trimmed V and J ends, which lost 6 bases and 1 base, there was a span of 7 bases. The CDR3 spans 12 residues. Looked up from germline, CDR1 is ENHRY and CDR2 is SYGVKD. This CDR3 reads CAISGHSYEQYF. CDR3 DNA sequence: TGTGCCATCAGCGGACATTCCTACGAGCAGTACTTC.

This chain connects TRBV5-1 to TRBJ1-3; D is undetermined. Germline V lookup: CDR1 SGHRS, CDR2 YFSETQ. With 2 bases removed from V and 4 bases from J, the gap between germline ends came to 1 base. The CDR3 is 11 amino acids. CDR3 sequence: CASSFGNTIYF. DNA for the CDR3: TGCGCCAGCAGCTTCGGAAACACCATATATTTT. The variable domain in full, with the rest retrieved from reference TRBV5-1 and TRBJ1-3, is KAGVTQTPRYLIKTRGQQVTLSCSPISGHRSVSWYQQTPGQGLQFLFEYFSETQRNKGNFPGRFSGRQFSNSRSEMNVSTLELGDSALYLCASSFGNTIYFGEGSWLTVV.

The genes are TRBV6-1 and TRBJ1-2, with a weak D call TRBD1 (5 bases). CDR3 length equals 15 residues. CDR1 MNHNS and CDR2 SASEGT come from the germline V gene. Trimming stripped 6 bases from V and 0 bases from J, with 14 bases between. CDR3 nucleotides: TGTGCCAGCAGGGGGGTGGGTATAGCTAACTATGGCTACACCTTC. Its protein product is CASRGVGIANYGYTF.

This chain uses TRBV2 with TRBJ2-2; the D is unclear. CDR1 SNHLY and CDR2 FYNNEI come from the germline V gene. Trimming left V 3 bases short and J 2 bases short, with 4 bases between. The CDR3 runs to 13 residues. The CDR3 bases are TGTGCCAGCAGTGATACTAACACCGGGGAGCTGTTTTTT. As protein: CASSDTNTGELFF. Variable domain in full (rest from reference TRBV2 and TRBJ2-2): EPEVTQTPSHQVTQMGQEVILRCVPISNHLYFYWYRQILGQKVEFLVSFYNNEISEKSEIFDDQFSVERPDGSNFTLKIRSTKLEDSAMYFCASSDTNTGELFFGEGSRLTVL.

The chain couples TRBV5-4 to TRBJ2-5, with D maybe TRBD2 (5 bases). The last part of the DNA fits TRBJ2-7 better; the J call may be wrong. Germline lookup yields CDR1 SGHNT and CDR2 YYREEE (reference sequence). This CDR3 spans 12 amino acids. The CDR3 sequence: CASSGSTYEQYF. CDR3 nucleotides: TGTGCCAGCAGCGGGAGCACCTACGAGCAGTACTTC.

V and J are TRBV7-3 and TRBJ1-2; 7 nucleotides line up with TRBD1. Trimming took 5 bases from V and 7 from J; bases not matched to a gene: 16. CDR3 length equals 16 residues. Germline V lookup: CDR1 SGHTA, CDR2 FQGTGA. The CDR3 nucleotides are TGTGCCAGCAGCATAGGGCCACAGGGGTTTGGAGGTGGCTACACCTTC. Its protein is CASSIGPQGFGGGYTF.

This CDR3 is CASSSAGGNQPQHF. Written as DNA, the CDR3 is TGTGCCAGCAGTTCCGCGGGCGGCAATCAGCCCCAGCATTTT. The chain recombines TRBV28 with TRBJ1-5; no clear D. CDR3 size: 14 residues. V shed 4 bases and J shed 2 bases, with 9 bases lying between them. In germline, CDR1 is MDHEN, CDR2 SYDVKM.